The rows below give T cell receptor beta chains drawn from one sample of a study of cytomegalovirus exposure and HLA in healthy donors. The repertoire was sequenced with immunoSEQ multiplex PCR; TCRdb's copy has only in-frame clones and lacks some. The sample shows some 79,000 clones, around 78% of them seen only once. Sequenced: PBMCs. The receptors shown here come from a male donor in good health and CMV-seropositive. The CDR3 runs from the conserved cysteine through the conserved F or W. The D gene is left open where the match is weak. Not all rows give a size; the values are once, few, many and, for expanded clones, a class.

clone_size,j_call,d_call,v_call,cdr3_aa,cdr3_nt
.,TRBJ1-4,.,TRBV28,CASNLRGGRNEKLFF,TGTGCCAGCAACCTTAGGGGGGGAAGAAATGAAAAACTGTTTTTT
.,TRBJ2-7,.,TRBV19,CASSPGLGTYEQYF,TGTGCCAGTAGTCCGGGACTCGGGACCTACGAGCAGTACTTC
.,TRBJ2-5,.,TRBV5-1,CASSLQDRRETQYF,TGCGCCAGCAGCTTACAGGACAGAAGAGAGACCCAGTACTTC
.,TRBJ2-7,TRBD1,TRBV4-3,CASSIGQGADEQYF,TGCGCCAGCAGCATCGGACAGGGAGCCGACGAGCAGTACTTC
.,TRBJ2-3,TRBD1,TRBV7-2,CASSLWDRVTDTQYF,TGTGCCAGCAGCTTATGGGACAGGGTCACAGATACGCAGTATTTT
.,TRBJ1-1,TRBD1,TRBV11-2,CASRPNWDRGLDTEAFF,TGTGCCAGCAGACCCAATTGGGACAGGGGGCTAGATACTGAAGCTTTCTTT
.,TRBJ1-2,TRBD1,TRBV5-6,CASSRGQGTLYGYTF,TGTGCCAGCAGCCGGGGACAGGGCACATTATATGGCTACACCTTC
.,TRBJ2-4,.,TRBV7-2,CASSSGLQNIQYF,TGTGCCAGCAGCTCAGGCTTACAAAACATTCAGTACTTC
.,TRBJ2-5,TRBD1,TRBV29-1,CSVGYTGTGGWTQYF,TGCAGCGTTGGGTACACCGGGACAGGGGGTTGGACCCAGTACTTC
few,TRBJ1-3,.,TRBV4-1,CASSQVRTLENTIYF,TGCGCCAGCAGCCAAGTTCGGACACTTGAAAACACCATATATTTT
.,TRBJ2-7,.,TRBV19,CASSIRQVPSYEQYF,TGTGCCAGTAGTATCCGACAGGTCCCATCCTACGAGCAGTACTTC
.,TRBJ1-4,.,TRBV6-5,CARRRYQGNNEKLFF,TGTGCCCGCAGACGATATCAGGGTAATAATGAAAAACTGTTTTTT
.,TRBJ2-7,TRBD1,TRBV7-8,CASSITTDRGVHEQYF,TGTGCCAGCAGCATTACCACGGACAGGGGAGTTCACGAGCAGTACTTC
.,TRBJ2-5,.,TRBV6-4,CASSELFGETQYF,TGTGCCAGCAGTGAATTGTTCGGGGAGACCCAGTACTTC
once,TRBJ2-5,TRBD1,TRBV7-2,CASSKQGAQETQYF,TGTGCCAGCAGCAAACAGGGGGCCCAGGAGACCCAGTACTTC
few,TRBJ2-3,.,TRBV2,CASSPDYTDTQYF,TGTGCCAGCAGCCCCGACTATACAGATACGCAGTATTTT
few,TRBJ1-3,.,TRBV5-4,CASSSFSGFGNTIYF,TGTGCCAGCAGCTCTTTTTCGGGGTTTGGAAACACCATATATTTT
.,TRBJ2-1,TRBD1,TRBV5-1,CASSPGPTGTGNNEQFF,TGCGCCAGCAGCCCCGGACCCACCGGGACAGGGAACAATGAGCAGTTCTTC
.,TRBJ1-2,TRBD1,TRBV6-5,CATFQGDGRGYTF,TGTGCCACCTTCCAGGGGGATGGGCGCGGCTACACCTTC
.,TRBJ2-7,.,TRBV5-1,CASSLDGQGEQYF,TGCGCCAGCAGCTTGGACGGCCAGGGTGAGCAGTACTTC
few,TRBJ1-1,TRBD1,TRBV10-3,CAIRGQAENTEAFF,TGTGCCATCAGAGGACAGGCGGAGAACACTGAAGCTTTCTTT
.,TRBJ2-5,TRBD1,TRBV30,CAWSVPGQRRETQYF,TGTGCCTGGAGTGTCCCGGGACAGCGGAGAGAGACCCAGTACTTC
.,TRBJ1-1,TRBD1,TRBV18,CASSLQPGQGSFMNTEAFF,TGTGCCAGCTCACTTCAACCCGGACAGGGGTCGTTTATGAACACTGAAGCTTTCTTT
.,TRBJ2-1,TRBD1,TRBV7-8,CASSLGQGEAREQFF,TGTGCCAGCAGCCTGGGACAGGGGGAAGCCCGTGAGCAGTTCTTC
.,TRBJ1-2,.,TRBV4-3,CASSQEPGYGYTF,TGCGCCAGCAGCCAAGAACCAGGCTATGGCTACACCTTC
.,TRBJ2-3,TRBD2,TRBV6-1,CASSPLAGRTDTQYF,TGTGCCAGCAGCCCTTTAGCGGGGCGCACAGATACGCAGTATTTT
.,TRBJ1-4,.,TRBV28,CASSLYRDEKLFF,TGTGCCAGCAGTCTTTACAGGGATGAAAAACTGTTTTTT